Sequencing of this TCR beta chain was carried out in a study of blood T cell repertoires in COVID-19. Assay used: immunoSEQ multiplex PCR; TCRdb lists only in-frame clones, some missing. The data show under 350,000 clones, around 90% seen once. Germline V gene sequence: CDR1 GTSNPN, CDR2 SVGIG (reference sequence). This CDR3 spans 19 amino acids. V was trimmed by 1 base and J by 0 bases, leaving 24 bases between them. Sequencing was done on a sample of PBMCs or T cells enriched from blood (not recorded which). The sequence derives from a man in his fifties or sixties who had recovered from COVID-19. V gene TRBV30 combines with J gene TRBJ1-1, with a weak D call TRBD1 (6 bases). The CDR3: CAWSAVALGGQIMNTEAFF. The CDR3 coding sequence is TGTGCCTGGAGTGCCGTCGCTCTGGGGGGGCAGATCATGAACACTGAAGCTTTCTTT. The full variable domain, completed using reference TRBV30 and TRBJ1-1, is SQTIHQWPATLVQPVGSPLSLECTVEGTSNPNLYWYRQAAGRGLQLLFYSVGIGQISSEVPQNLSASRPQDRQFILSSKKLLLSDSGFYLCAWSAVALGGQIMNTEAFFGQGTRLTVV.